This is a list of T cell receptor beta chains from one sample in a study of CD8+ T cells in alopecia areata. Measured with immunoSEQ multiplex PCR; TCRdb has only the in-frame clones, and not every one. The repertoire consists of 150,000 or so clones, with over 80% occurring once and the leading ten covering less than 15%. Sequenced here: CD8+ T cells sorted from blood, sampled at week 0. The receptors originated from a human donor with alopecia areata. The CDR3 runs from the conserved cysteine through the conserved F or W. The D gene is left open where the match is weak. The size entry is marked missing in some rows and otherwise reads once, few, many or a size class.

V gene	J gene	clone size	D gene	CDR3 DNA	CDR3 protein
TRBV12-5	TRBJ2-7	NA	TRBD1	TGTGCTAGTGCCGATGACAGGGCCAATGCCTACGAGCAGTACTTC	CASADDRANAYEQYF
TRBV30	TRBJ2-2	NA	TRBD2	TGTGCCTGGTCGTCTCGGGAGGGTAATACCGGGGAGCTGTTTTTT	CAWSSREGNTGELFF
TRBV27	TRBJ2-3	NA	NA	TGTGCCACCCACGGCCGGATGGAAGATACGCAGTATTTT	CATHGRMEDTQYF
TRBV2	TRBJ2-5	NA	TRBD2	TGTGCCAGCAGTGAAGTCAGGGCGGGAGGAGAGACCCAGTACTTC	CASSEVRAGGETQYF
TRBV7-3	TRBJ2-7	NA	NA	TGTGCCAGCAGCTTAAGAGTAGGCTACGAGCAGTACTTC	CASSLRVGYEQYF
TRBV11-2	TRBJ2-7	few	TRBD2	TGTGCCAGCAGCTGGGTGACTAGCGGGGCCACCTACGAGCAGTACTTC	CASSWVTSGATYEQYF
TRBV29-1	TRBJ2-2	few	NA	TGCAGCACCGTTGATGCGAACACCGGGGAGCTGTTTTTT	CSTVDANTGELFF
TRBV30	TRBJ2-2	NA	NA	TGTGCCTGGAGCGCGGGCGAAGTAAGGTACACCGGGGAGCTGTTTTTT	CAWSAGEVRYTGELFF
TRBV29-1	TRBJ1-2	NA	NA	TGCAGCGTGGAGGGGTATTATGGCTACACCTTC	CSVEGYYGYTF
TRBV27	TRBJ2-7	NA	NA	TGTGCCAGCAGTTTAGGGAGGGGGCAGGGGGCCTACGAGCAGTACTTC	CASSLGRGQGAYEQYF
TRBV5-1	TRBJ2-5	NA	NA	TGCGCCAGCAGCCCGGACAGTCAAGAGACCCAGTACTTC	CASSPDSQETQYF
TRBV6-5	TRBJ2-1	NA	TRBD1	TGTGCCAGCAGTAATTCGGACAGGGCGCACGATGAGCAGTTCTTC	CASSNSDRAHDEQFF
TRBV13	TRBJ2-7	NA	TRBD2	TGTGCCAGCAGCCCTGGGGGAGGGACCCCCTACGAGCAGTACTTC	CASSPGGGTPYEQYF
TRBV5-6	TRBJ1-2	NA	NA	TGTGCCAGCAGCTATGGAATCGGACAATGGCTAGACTACACCTTC	CASSYGIGQWLDYTF
TRBV19	TRBJ2-1	NA	NA	TGTGCCAGTAGTATAGACGACTACAATGAGCAGTTCTTC	CASSIDDYNEQFF
TRBV2	TRBJ2-7	once	TRBD1	TGTGCCGGCGACAGGGGGTCATCTTCCTACGAGCAGTACTTC	CAGDRGSSSYEQYF
TRBV27	TRBJ2-7	few	NA	TGTGCCAGCAGTTTAACTGGGGTCTACAGGGCAAACGAGCAGTACTTC	CASSLTGVYRANEQYF
TRBV7-9	TRBJ2-7	NA	TRBD2	TGTGCCAGCAGGGGGTCAGCGGGAGGGCCAGGCGAGCAGTACTTC	CASRGSAGGPGEQYF
TRBV27	TRBJ1-1	NA	TRBD1	TGTGCCAGCAGTAAAGGGTCAGGGGGAGGAACTTTCTTT	CASSKGSGGGTFF
TRBV5-4	TRBJ2-2	once	NA	TGTGCCAGCAGCTTGGCCTCGGGGCAGGGTTACACCGGGGAGCTGTTTTTT	CASSLASGQGYTGELFF
TRBV7-9	TRBJ1-2	once	NA	TGTGCCAGCAGCCAGGACCGTCAGCCCGATGGCTACACCTTC	CASSQDRQPDGYTF
TRBV5-1	TRBJ2-1	NA	TRBD1	TGCGCCAGCAGCTTGGGGGGACAGGTAGGGTACCGATGGTACAATGAGCAGTTCTTC	CASSLGGQVGYRWYNEQFF
TRBV2	TRBJ2-5	NA	NA	TGTGCCAGCAGTGAAAGTATGGCCGCCCGCGGCGGACAAGAGACCCAGTACTTC	CASSESMAARGGQETQYF
TRBV27	TRBJ1-1	once	NA	TGTGCCAGCAGTCTCGGGGGGGCTGAATCTGAAGCTTTCTTT	CASSLGGAESEAFF
TRBV20-1	TRBJ2-1	NA	TRBD1	TGCAGACGGGACAGCTACAATGAGCAGTTCTTC	CRRDSYNEQFF
TRBV29-1	TRBJ1-1	NA	NA	TGCAGCGTTGAGTCTCCCATGAACACTGAAGCTTTCTTT	CSVESPMNTEAFF
TRBV29-1	TRBJ2-1	NA	TRBD2	TGCAGCGTTGAGGGACTAGCGGGCAGCTACAATGAGCAGTTCTTC	CSVEGLAGSYNEQFF
TRBV29-1	TRBJ2-7	NA	TRBD1	TGCAGCGTAGGCGGCATTGCCGGGACAGGGGAGCAGTACTTC	CSVGGIAGTGEQYF
TRBV11-2	TRBJ2-1	NA	NA	TGTGCCAGCAGTGGCGGGTTAACAGGGTCCTACAATGAGCAGTTCTTC	CASSGGLTGSYNEQFF
TRBV7-9	TRBJ2-7	once	NA	TGTGCCAGCATTGGCCCGTACGAGCAGTACTTC	CASIGPYEQYF
TRBV29-1	TRBJ2-2	NA	NA	TGCAGCGTTGGGAGCATAGGCGGGGAGCTGTTTTTT	CSVGSIGGELFF
TRBV6-4	TRBJ2-3	NA	NA	TGTGCCAGCAGTGATATTAGCGGAGGGGAAGATACGCAGTATTTT	CASSDISGGEDTQYF
TRBV2	TRBJ2-3	NA	NA	TGTGCCAGCAGTGAGGGCAGATACACAGATACGCAGTATTTT	CASSEGRYTDTQYF
TRBV4-1	TRBJ2-7	NA	NA	TGCGCCAGCAGCCCCCCCCCGGGCCGCGACTCCTACGAGCAGTACTTC	CASSPPPGRDSYEQYF
TRBV23-1	TRBJ1-4	NA	NA	TGCGCCAGCAGCCCCCAGCTTTCAACTAATGAAAAACTGTTTTTT	CASSPQLSTNEKLFF
TRBV4-1	TRBJ1-4	NA	NA	TGCGCCAGCAGCCAATTTCCCAGGGGATCCGCAACTAATGAAAAACTGTTTTTT	CASSQFPRGSATNEKLFF
TRBV10-1	TRBJ2-1	NA	NA	TGCGCCAGCAGTAGCGGTAGCTCCTACAATGAGCAGTTCTTC	CASSSGSSYNEQFF
TRBV29-1	TRBJ2-3	NA	TRBD2	TGCAGCGTGGACCTCCCCCGGACTAGCGTAACAGATACGCAGTATTTT	CSVDLPRTSVTDTQYF
TRBV25-1	TRBJ1-5	NA	TRBD1	TGTGCCAGCAGTGCCCGGGACAGTGGCAATCAGCCCCAGCATTTT	CASSARDSGNQPQHF
TRBV27	TRBJ2-1	NA	TRBD2	TGTGCCAGCAGTTCAGGGACTAGCGGCTACAATGAGCAGTTCTTC	CASSSGTSGYNEQFF
TRBV4-1	TRBJ2-5	NA	NA	TGCGCCAGCAGCCCGATTAGCCGTAGGGAGACCCAGTACTTC	CASSPISRRETQYF
TRBV29-1	TRBJ2-7	NA	NA	TGCAGCGTTGGGGACTTTTTACCCCCCTACGAGCAGTACTTC	CSVGDFLPPYEQYF
TRBV19	TRBJ2-1	NA	NA	TGTGCCAGTAGTCCTAGGAAGCTGTGGAATGAGCAGTTCTTC	CASSPRKLWNEQFF
TRBV6-5	TRBJ2-7	NA	NA	TGTGCCAGCAGTCTCGGACAGTTCTCCTACGAGCAGTACTTC	CASSLGQFSYEQYF
TRBV27	TRBJ2-1	NA	NA	TGTGCCAGCAGTTTACAGGCCCTCTACAATGAGCAGTTCTTC	CASSLQALYNEQFF
TRBV5-4	TRBJ2-7	NA	NA	TGTGCCAGCAGCTTGGAGGCGGCGAGGGGCGAGCAGTACTTC	CASSLEAARGEQYF
TRBV4-1	TRBJ2-1	NA	TRBD1	TGCGCCAGCAGCCACCCGACGACAGGGGGCCCCTACAATGAGCAGTTCTTC	CASSHPTTGGPYNEQFF